This T cell receptor (beta chain) was identified in a study of blood T cells in healthy people across ages. Study background: For every two T cells, template switching captured about one barcoded beta molecule.

A note on this clonotype: Its specificity is unknown.

The germline CDR1 and CDR2 sequences are DFQATT and SNEGSKA (reference sequence). The trim removed 5 bases at V and 6 bases at J, leaving 12 bases unmatched. This CDR3 comprises 14 residues. Study outcomes and limitations: In long-lived donors, naive CD4+ cell counts and diversity exceeded those of aged donors. Lack of knowledge of donor CMV status possibly confounded expanded clonotype changes.

Using a J-beta primer mix together with a sample-barcoded 5' primer, a second PCR was run for roughly 7 to 11 cycles. TCRdb passed the 5' RACE reads through MiXCR, listing each CDR3 protein once. The sample shows under 2,000,000 distinct CDR3 sequences, roughly 52% of them seen only once. This sequence was found in a woman in her thirties or forties in good health. The sequenced material came from blood. The V gene is TRBV20-1, the J gene TRBJ1-1, with TRBD1 matching 7 bases. The CDR3 DNA reads TGCAGTGCTGGTGGGACAGCGAGGGGCGCTGAAGCTTTCTTT. Encoded protein: CSAGGTARGAEAFF.